Here is one T cell receptor (beta chain) with its context. Its antigen is not known. Indicated treatment: some 20 received Ad26.COV2.S at low or high dose, single or two shots; about 5 received placebo; per-sample allocation not given. Day 63 following the first vaccine or placebo injection was when the samples were taken. Some clones are missing from TCRdb's copy, which holds only in-frame ones; the method was immunoSEQ multiplex PCR. Of around 350,000 clones in the sample, more than 75% were seen once. This sample was included in a study of Ad26.COV2.S vaccination and SARS-CoV-2 variants. Study summary: The Ad26.COV2.S arm of the COV1001 trial was where the donor was placed. Recipients of Ad26.COV2.S got it intramuscularly, once or twice 56 days apart.

Trimming at V came to 6 bases and at J to 6 bases, leaving 14 bases not matched to a gene. The CDR3 is made up of 16 amino acids. CDR1 SGDLS and CDR2 YYNGEE come from the germline V gene. Study-level results: Researchers cautioned that TCR breadth and depth analyses may have underestimated total T cell responses. Measurement of non-spike TCR breadth gave similar results in vaccine and placebo recipients.

The sample here was peripheral blood, taken in a trial of Ad26.COV2.S vaccine versus placebo. The chain joins TRBV9 to TRBJ2-2; 7 bases map to TRBD2. The TCR was taken from a person aged 18-65 years who received the Ad26.COV2.S COVID-19 vaccine or a placebo. The DNA for the CDR3 is TGTGCCAGCACCAAAAGTGGCGGGAGTGGTGCCGGGGAGCTGTTTTTT. It yields the protein CASTKSGGSGAGELFF.